The text below deals with one T cell receptor (beta chain). The antigen is unknown. Combining a sample-barcoded 5' primer with a J-beta primer mix, a second PCR ran for roughly 7 to 11 cycles. A single record per CDR3 protein comes from TCRdb applying MiXCR to the 5' RACE reads. The sample has hundreds of thousands of distinct CDR3 sequences, around 54% seen once; the top ten hold over 30%. The sample originates from a study of blood T cells in healthy people across ages. Points from the study as a whole: TCR beta diversity per million T cells fell roughly linearly with age. Naive CD4+ cells and diversity were both higher in long-lived donors than in aged donors.

This clonotype was obtained from a man in his fifties or sixties in good health. Specimen: blood.

The CDR3 protein is CASSLAPSTDTQYF. For the CDR3, the DNA is TGCGCCAGCAGCTTGGCCCCGAGCACAGATACGCAGTATTTT. The chain joins TRBV5-1 to TRBJ2-3; D gene uncertain. The ends were cut back, 0 bases at V and 0 bases at J, with 5 bases in the middle. CDR1 and CDR2 from the germline V gene are SGHRS and YFSETQ. The CDR3 has 14 residues.